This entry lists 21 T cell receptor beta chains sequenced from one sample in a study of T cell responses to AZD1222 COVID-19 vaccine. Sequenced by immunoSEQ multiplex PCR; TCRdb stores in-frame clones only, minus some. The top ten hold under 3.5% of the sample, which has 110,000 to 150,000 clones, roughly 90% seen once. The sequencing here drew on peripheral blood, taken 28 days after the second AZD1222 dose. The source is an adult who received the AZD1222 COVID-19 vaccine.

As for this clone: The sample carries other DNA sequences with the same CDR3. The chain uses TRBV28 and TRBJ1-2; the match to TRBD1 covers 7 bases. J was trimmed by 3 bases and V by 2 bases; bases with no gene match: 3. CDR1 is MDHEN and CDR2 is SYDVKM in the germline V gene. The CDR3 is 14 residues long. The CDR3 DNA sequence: TGTGCCAGCAGTTTAGGCAGGGGGGACTATGGCTACACCTTC. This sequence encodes CASSLGRGDYGYTF.

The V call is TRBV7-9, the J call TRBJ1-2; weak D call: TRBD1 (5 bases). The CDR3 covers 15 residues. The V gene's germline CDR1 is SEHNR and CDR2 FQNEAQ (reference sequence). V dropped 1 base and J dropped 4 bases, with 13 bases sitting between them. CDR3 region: CASSLGVAGGYGYTF. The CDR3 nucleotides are TGTGCCAGCAGCTTAGGGGTTGCGGGGGGCTATGGCTACACCTTC. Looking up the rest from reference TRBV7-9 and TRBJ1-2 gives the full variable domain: DTGVSQNPRHKITKRGQNVTFRCDPISEHNRLYWYRQTLGQGPEFLTYFQNEAQLEKSRLLSDRFSAERPKGSFSTLEIQRTEQGDSAMYLCASSLGVAGGYGYTFGSGTRLTVV.

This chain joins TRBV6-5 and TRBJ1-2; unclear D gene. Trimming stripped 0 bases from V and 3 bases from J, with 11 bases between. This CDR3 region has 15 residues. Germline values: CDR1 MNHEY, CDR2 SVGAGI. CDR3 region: CASSYSEKDYYGYTF. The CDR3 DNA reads TGTGCCAGCAGTTACTCGGAGAAAGACTACTATGGCTACACCTTC.

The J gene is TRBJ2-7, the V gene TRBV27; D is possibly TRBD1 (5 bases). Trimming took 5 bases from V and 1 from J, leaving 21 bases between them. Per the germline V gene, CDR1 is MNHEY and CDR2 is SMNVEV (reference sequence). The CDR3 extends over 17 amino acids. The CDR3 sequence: CASSRPTAARASYEQYF. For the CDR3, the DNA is TGTGCCAGCAGTCGACCCACCGCTGCCAGGGCATCCTACGAGCAGTACTTC.

CDR3 sequence reads: CASSSADSPEAFF. The CDR3 region has the DNA TGTGCCAGCAGTTCCGCAGATTCCCCTGAAGCTTTCTTT. The V and J genes are TRBV27 and TRBJ1-1; no reliable D call. The V gene lost 4 bases and the J gene lost 6 bases, with 12 bases spanning the gap. The CDR3 has 13 residues. Germline V lookup: CDR1 MNHEY, CDR2 SMNVEV (reference sequence).

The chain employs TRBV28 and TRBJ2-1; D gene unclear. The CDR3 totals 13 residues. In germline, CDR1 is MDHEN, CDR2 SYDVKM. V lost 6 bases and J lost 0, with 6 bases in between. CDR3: CASSPDSYNEQFF. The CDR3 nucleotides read TGTGCCAGCAGCCCAGACTCCTACAATGAGCAGTTCTTC.

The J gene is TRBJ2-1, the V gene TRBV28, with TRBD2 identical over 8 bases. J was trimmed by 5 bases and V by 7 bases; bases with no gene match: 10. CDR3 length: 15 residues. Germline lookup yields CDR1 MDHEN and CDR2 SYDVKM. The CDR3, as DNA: TGTGCCAGCACCCAGAGCGGGAGTACCCACAATGAGCAGTTCTTC. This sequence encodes CASTQSGSTHNEQFF. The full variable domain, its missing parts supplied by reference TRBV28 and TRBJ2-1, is DVKVTQSSRYLVKRTGEKVFLECVQDMDHENMFWYRQDPGLGLRLIYFSYDVKMKEKGDIPEGYSVSREKKERFSLILESASTNQTSMYLCASTQSGSTHNEQFFGPGTRLTVL.

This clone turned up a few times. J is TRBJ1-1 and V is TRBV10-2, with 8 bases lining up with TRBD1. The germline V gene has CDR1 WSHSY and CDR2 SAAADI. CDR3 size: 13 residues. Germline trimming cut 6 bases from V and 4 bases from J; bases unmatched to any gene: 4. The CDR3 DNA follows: TGCGCCAGCAGCGGACAGGGAGCCACTGAAGCTTTCTTT. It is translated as CASSGQGATEAFF.

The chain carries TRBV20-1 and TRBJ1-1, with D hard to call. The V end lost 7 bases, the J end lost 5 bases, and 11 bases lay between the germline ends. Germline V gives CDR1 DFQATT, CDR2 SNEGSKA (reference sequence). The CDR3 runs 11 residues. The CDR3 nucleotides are TGCAGTGTTGCCCTGTGGACTGAAGCTTTCTTT. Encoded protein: CSVALWTEAFF.

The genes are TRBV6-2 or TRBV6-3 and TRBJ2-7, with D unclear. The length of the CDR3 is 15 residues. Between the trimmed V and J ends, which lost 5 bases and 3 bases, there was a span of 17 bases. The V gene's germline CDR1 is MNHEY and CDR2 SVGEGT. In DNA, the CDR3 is TGTGCCAGCAGTGCAGAGACCATAGGTCTCTACGAGCAGTACTTC. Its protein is CASSAETIGLYEQYF.

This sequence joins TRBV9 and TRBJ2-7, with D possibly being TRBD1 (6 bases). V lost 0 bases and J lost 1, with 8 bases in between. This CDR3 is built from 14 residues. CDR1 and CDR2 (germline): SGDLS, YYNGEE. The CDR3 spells CASSVAGTSYEQYF. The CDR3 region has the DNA TGTGCCAGCAGCGTAGCCGGGACATCCTACGAGCAGTACTTC.

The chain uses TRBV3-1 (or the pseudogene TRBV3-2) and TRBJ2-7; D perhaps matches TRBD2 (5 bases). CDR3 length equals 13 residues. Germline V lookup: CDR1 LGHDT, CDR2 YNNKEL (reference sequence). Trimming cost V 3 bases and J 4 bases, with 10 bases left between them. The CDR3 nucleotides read TGTGCCAGCAGCCAGCCCGGACTTTACGAGCAGTACTTC. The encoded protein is CASSQPGLYEQYF.

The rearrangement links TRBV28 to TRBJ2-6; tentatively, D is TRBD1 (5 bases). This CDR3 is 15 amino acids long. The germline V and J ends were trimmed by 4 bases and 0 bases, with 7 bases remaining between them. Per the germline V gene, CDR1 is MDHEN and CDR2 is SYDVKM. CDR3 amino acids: CASSSRVSGANVLTF. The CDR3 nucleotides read TGTGCCAGCAGTTCCAGGGTCTCTGGGGCCAACGTCCTGACTTTC.

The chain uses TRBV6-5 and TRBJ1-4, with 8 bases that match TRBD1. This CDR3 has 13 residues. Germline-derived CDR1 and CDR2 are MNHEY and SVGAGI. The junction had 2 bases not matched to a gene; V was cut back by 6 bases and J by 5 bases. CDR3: CASRRTGNEKLFF. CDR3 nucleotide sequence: TGTGCCAGCAGGAGGACAGGGAATGAAAAACTGTTTTTT.

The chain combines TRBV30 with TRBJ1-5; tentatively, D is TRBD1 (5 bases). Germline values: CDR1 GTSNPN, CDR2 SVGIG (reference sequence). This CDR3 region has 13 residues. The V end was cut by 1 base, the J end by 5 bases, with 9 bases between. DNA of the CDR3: TGTGCCTGGAGTGCGGGGGACGATCAGCCCCAGCATTTT. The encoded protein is CAWSAGDDQPQHF. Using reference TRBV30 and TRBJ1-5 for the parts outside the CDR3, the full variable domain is SQTIHQWPATLVQPVGSPLSLECTVEGTSNPNLYWYRQAAGRGLQLLFYSVGIGQISSEVPQNLSASRPQDRQFILSSKKLLLSDSGFYLCAWSAGDDQPQHFGDGTRLSIL.

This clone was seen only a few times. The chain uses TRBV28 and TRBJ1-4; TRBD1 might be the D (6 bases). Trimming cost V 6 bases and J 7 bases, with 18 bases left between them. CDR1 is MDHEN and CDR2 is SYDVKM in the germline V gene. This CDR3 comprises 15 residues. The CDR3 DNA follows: TGTGCCAGCAGACGAGGAGGGGGAGGACTTGAAAAACTGTTTTTT. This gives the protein CASRRGGGGLEKLFF.

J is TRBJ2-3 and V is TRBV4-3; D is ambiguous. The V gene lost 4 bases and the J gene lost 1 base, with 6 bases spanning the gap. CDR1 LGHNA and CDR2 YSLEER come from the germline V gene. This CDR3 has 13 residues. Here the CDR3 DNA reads TGCGCCAGCAGCCTCCAGGGCACAGATACGCAGTATTTT. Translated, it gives CASSLQGTDTQYF.

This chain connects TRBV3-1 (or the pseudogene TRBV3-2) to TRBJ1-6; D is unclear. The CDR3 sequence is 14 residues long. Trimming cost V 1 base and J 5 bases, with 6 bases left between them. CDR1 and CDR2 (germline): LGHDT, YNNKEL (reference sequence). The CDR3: CASSQGTDNSPLHF. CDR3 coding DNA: TGTGCCAGCAGCCAAGGGACCGATAATTCACCCCTCCACTTT.

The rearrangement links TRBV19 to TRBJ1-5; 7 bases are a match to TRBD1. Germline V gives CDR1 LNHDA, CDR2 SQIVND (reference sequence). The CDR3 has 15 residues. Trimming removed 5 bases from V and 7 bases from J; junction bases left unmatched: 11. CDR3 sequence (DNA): TGTGCCAGTAGTGGCGCGACAGGGTCAAGACAGCCCCAGCATTTT. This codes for CASSGATGSRQPQHF.

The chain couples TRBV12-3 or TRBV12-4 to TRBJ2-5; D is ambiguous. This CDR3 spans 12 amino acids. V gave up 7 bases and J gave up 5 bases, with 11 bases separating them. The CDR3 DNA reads TGTGCCAGCACCCCCAATAGTGAGACCCAGTACTTC. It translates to CASTPNSETQYF.

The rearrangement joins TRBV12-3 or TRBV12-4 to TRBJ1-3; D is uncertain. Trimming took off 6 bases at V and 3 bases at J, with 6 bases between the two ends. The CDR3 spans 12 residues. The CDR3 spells CASRPGGNTIYF. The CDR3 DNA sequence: TGTGCCAGCAGGCCAGGTGGAAACACCATATATTTT.